These 11 T cell receptor beta chains originate from one sample sequenced in a study of a mutant IDH1 vaccine in newly diagnosed glioma. Described time point: week 23, last vaccination. Vaccination used 300 ug of mutant IDH1 20-mer peptide per dose, with topical imiquimod. Using immunoSEQ multiplex PCR, the repertoire was profiled, and TCRdb retains in-frame clones only, with some absent. This sample yields approximately 45,000 clones, of which 85% to 95% are seen a single time; roughly 4% belongs to the top ten. These TCRs are of unknown antigen specificity. The sample in question was PBMCs, obtained from a glioma patient whose treatment included an IDH1 peptide vaccine. These receptors came from a man between 45 and 60 years old with glioma.

The chain couples TRBV2 to TRBJ2-3; D call uncertain. CDR1 is SNHLY, CDR2 FYNNEI, per germline. This CDR3 comprises 12 residues. Trimming shortened V by 1 base and J by 5 bases, and 4 bases separated the two germline ends. The CDR3 loop reads CASSEVGDTQYF. In DNA form, the CDR3 reads TGTGCCAGCAGTGAAGTGGGAGATACGCAGTATTTT.

The rearrangement uses TRBV12-5 and TRBJ1-5; D not resolved. V was trimmed by 9 bases and J by 6 bases, leaving 9 bases between them. The CDR3 runs 11 residues. Germline loops: CDR1 LGHNT, CDR2 FRNRAP. The CDR3 is CASLQSQPQHF. DNA for the CDR3: TGTGCTAGCCTACAATCTCAGCCCCAGCATTTT.

On this clone itself: The sample holds other DNA sequences that translate to the same CDR3. The chain has TRBV2 and TRBJ2-5; D gene unclear. Trimming cost V 5 bases and J 3 bases, with 4 bases left between them. The CDR3 sequence is 11 residues long. Germline values: CDR1 SNHLY, CDR2 FYNNEI. In DNA, the CDR3 is TGTGCCAGCAGTCCTAAAGAGACCCAGTACTTC. Translated: CASSPKETQYF. The variable domain in full, completed from reference TRBV2 and TRBJ2-5, reads EPEVTQTPSHQVTQMGQEVILRCVPISNHLYFYWYRQILGQKVEFLVSFYNNEISEKSEIFDDQFSVERPDGSNFTLKIRSTKLEDSAMYFCASSPKETQYFGPGTRLLVL.

The count of this clone is one. The J gene is TRBJ2-4, the V gene TRBV19, with D tentatively TRBD1 (6 bases). Germline assignment: CDR1 LNHDA and CDR2 SQIVND (reference sequence). Trimming cost V 5 bases and J 6 bases, with 14 bases left between them. CDR3 length equals 14 residues. The chain's CDR3 is CASSPRLRGNIQYF. The CDR3 nucleotides are TGTGCCAGTAGTCCCAGACTCAGGGGAAACATTCAGTACTTC.

J is TRBJ1-1 and V is TRBV4-1, with D uncertain. Germline V gene sequence: CDR1 MGHRA, CDR2 YSYEKL. V lost 4 bases and J lost 1, with 7 bases in between. This CDR3 contains 13 residues. The CDR3 DNA is TGCGCCAGCAGCCTTACATCGAACACTGAAGCTTTCTTT. Translating it yields CASSLTSNTEAFF.

V and J are TRBV14 and TRBJ1-3; D unclear. V lost 4 bases and J lost 9, with 7 bases in between. The germline gives CDR1 SGHDN, CDR2 FVKESK. The length of the CDR3 is 11 residues. The CDR3 is CASSLGGTIYF. The CDR3 DNA sequence: TGTGCCAGCAGCCTAGGAGGCACCATATATTTT.

The chain couples TRBV4-2 to TRBJ1-6, with 9 positions matching TRBD1. The CDR3 is made up of 15 amino acids. Trimming took 4 bases from V and 9 from J; bases not matched to a gene: 7. Germline-derived CDR1 and CDR2 are LGHNA and YNFKEQ. CDR3 DNA: TGTGCCAGCAGCCCAGACAGGGGGATGAGTTCACCCCTCCACTTT. This gives the protein CASSPDRGMSSPLHF.

The chain joins TRBV4-1 to TRBJ1-3; D may be TRBD1 (5 bases). V dropped 0 bases and J dropped 5 bases, with 14 bases sitting between them. CDR3 size: 16 residues. CDR1 is MGHRA, CDR2 YSYEKL, per germline. The CDR3 coding sequence is TGCGCCAGCAGCCAAGATGGCGGGGCGGTCAGAAACACCATATATTTT. It codes for CASSQDGGAVRNTIYF.

The V gene is TRBV7-9, the J gene TRBJ1-5; D ambiguous. Germline V gene sequence: CDR1 SEHNR, CDR2 FQNEAQ (reference sequence). Trimming stripped 5 bases from V and 7 bases from J, with 9 bases between. This CDR3 spans 12 amino acids. The CDR3 spells CASSAEIQPQHF. CDR3 DNA sequence: TGTGCCAGCAGCGCAGAGATCCAGCCCCAGCATTTT. The complete variable domain, with remaining parts taken from reference TRBV7-9 and TRBJ1-5, reads DTGVSQNPRHKITKRGQNVTFRCDPISEHNRLYWYRQTLGQGPEFLTYFQNEAQLEKSRLLSDRFSAERPKGSFSTLEIQRTEQGDSAMYLCASSAEIQPQHFGDGTRLSIL.

J is TRBJ1-1 and V is TRBV6-1; D possibly corresponds to TRBD1 (5 bases). CDR1 and CDR2 from the germline V gene are MNHNS and SASEGT. V dropped 2 bases and J dropped 0 bases, with 10 bases sitting between them. This CDR3 is 15 amino acids long. The CDR3 DNA reads as TGTGCCAGCAGTGAATTTGGGACTTTGAACACTGAAGCTTTCTTT. Translating it yields CASSEFGTLNTEAFF.

As regards this clone: Germline is not matched at one junction end, which may reflect a read error. The chain combines TRBV18 with TRBJ1-1; D uncertain. CDR1 and CDR2 (germline): KGHSH, LQKENI. This CDR3 is built from 14 residues. The CDR3, as DNA: TGTGCCAGCTCACCGGTTTCGAGGAACACTGAATCTTTCTTT. It yields the protein CASSPVSRNTESFF.